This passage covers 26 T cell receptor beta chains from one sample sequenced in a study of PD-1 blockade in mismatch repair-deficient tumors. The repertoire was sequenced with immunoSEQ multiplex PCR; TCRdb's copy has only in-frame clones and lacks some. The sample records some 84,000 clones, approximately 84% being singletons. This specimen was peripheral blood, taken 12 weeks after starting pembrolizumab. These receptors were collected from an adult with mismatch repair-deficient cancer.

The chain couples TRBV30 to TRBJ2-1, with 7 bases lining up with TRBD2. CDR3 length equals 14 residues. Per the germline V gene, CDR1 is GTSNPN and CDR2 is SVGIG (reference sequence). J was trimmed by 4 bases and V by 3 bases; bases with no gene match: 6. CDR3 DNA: TGTGCCTGGAGCCCGGGACTACCTTACAATGAGCAGTTCTTC. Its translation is CAWSPGLPYNEQFF.

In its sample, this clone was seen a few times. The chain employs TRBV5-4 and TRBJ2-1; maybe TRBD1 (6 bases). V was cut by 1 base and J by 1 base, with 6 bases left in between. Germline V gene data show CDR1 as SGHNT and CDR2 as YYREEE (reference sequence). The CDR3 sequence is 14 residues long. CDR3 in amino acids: CASSLRGSYNEQFF. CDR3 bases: TGTGCCAGCAGCTTGAGGGGGTCCTACAATGAGCAGTTCTTC.

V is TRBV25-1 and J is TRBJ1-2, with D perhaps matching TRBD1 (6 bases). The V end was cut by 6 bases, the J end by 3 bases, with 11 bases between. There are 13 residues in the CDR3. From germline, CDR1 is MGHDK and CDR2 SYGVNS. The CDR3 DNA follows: TGTGCCAGCAGGGGGGGGCAGTACTATGGCTACACCTTC. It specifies CASRGGQYYGYTF.

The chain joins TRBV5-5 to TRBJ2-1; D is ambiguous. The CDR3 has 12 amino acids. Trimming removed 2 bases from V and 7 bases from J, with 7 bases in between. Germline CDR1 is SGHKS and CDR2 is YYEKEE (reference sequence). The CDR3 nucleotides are TGTGCCAGCAGCTTAGGGCAGAATGAGCAGTTCTTC. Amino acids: CASSLGQNEQFF.

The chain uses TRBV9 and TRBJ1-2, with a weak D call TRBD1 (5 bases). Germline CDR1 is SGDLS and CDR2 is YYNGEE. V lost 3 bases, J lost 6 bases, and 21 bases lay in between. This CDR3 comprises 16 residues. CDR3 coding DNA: TGTGCCAGCAGCGCGGGGGGGTTGACTTATAGCAATGGCTACACCTTC. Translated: CASSAGGLTYSNGYTF.

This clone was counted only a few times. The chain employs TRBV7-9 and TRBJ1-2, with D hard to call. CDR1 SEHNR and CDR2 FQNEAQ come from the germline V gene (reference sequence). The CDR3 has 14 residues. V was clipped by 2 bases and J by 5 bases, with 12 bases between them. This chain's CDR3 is CASSLRAGLYGYTF. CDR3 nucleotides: TGTGCCAGCAGCTTACGTGCTGGGCTGTATGGCTACACCTTC.

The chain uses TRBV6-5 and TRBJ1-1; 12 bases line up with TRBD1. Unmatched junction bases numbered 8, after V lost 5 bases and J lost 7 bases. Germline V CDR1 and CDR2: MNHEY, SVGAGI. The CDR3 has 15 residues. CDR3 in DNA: TGTGCCAGCAGTCGGGACAGGGGGCAGGGACATGAAGCTTTCTTT. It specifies CASSRDRGQGHEAFF.

The CDR3, as DNA: TGTGCCAGCAGCTTAAGGACTAGCGCCTCCTACGAGCAGTACTTC. It yields the protein CASSLRTSASYEQYF. The chain recombines TRBV7-8 with TRBJ2-7; 9 bases map to TRBD2. Germline CDR1 reads SGHVS; CDR2 reads FQNEAQ. The trim removed 2 bases at V and 0 bases at J, leaving 2 bases unmatched. CDR3 length: 15 amino acids.

The CDR3 sequence: CASSYSRVTEAFF. The DNA of the CDR3 is TGTGCCAGCAGTTACTCGAGGGTTACTGAAGCTTTCTTT. The V and J genes are TRBV6-5 and TRBJ1-1, with unresolved D. The CDR3 covers 13 residues. Germline V gives CDR1 MNHEY, CDR2 SVGAGI. V was shortened by 0 bases and J by 5 bases, with 7 bases between the two germline ends.

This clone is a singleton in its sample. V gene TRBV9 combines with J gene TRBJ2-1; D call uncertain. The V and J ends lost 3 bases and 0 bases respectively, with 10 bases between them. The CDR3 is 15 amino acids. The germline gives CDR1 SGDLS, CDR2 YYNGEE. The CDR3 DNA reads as TGTGCCAGCAGCGGACCTTGGAGCTCCTACAATGAGCAGTTCTTC. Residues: CASSGPWSSYNEQFF.

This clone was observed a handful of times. This chain's CDR3 is CASRLTSGRYEQYF. CDR3 coding DNA: TGTGCCAGCCGACTTACTAGCGGGAGGTACGAGCAGTACTTC. V usage is TRBV7-9 and J usage is TRBJ2-7; 12 bases agree with TRBD2. CDR3 size: 14 residues. The V gene end was trimmed by 8 bases and the J gene end by 4 bases; junction bases not matched to a gene: 6. Germline CDR1 is SEHNR and CDR2 is FQNEAQ (reference sequence). Combining the CDR3 with reference TRBV7-9 and TRBJ2-7 gives the whole variable domain DTGVSQNPRHKITKRGQNVTFRCDPISEHNRLYWYRQTLGQGPEFLTYFQNEAQLEKSRLLSDRFSAERPKGSFSTLEIQRTEQGDSAMYLCASRLTSGRYEQYFGPGTRLTVT.

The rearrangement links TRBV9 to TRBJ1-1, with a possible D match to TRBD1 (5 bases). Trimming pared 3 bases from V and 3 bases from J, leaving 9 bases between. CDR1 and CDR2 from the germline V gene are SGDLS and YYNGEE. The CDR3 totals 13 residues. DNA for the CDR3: TGTGCCAGCAGCGGCCGGACACACACTGAAGCTTTCTTT. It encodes CASSGRTHTEAFF.

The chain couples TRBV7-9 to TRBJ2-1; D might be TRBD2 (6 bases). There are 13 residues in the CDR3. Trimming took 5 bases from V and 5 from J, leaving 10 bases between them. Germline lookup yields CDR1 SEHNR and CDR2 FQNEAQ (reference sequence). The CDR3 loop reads CASSGGSNNEQFF. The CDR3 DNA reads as TGTGCCAGCAGCGGGGGGTCAAACAATGAGCAGTTCTTC. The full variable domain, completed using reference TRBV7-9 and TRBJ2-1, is DTGVSQNPRHKITKRGQNVTFRCDPISEHNRLYWYRQTLGQGPEFLTYFQNEAQLEKSRLLSDRFSAERPKGSFSTLEIQRTEQGDSAMYLCASSGGSNNEQFFGPGTRLTVL.

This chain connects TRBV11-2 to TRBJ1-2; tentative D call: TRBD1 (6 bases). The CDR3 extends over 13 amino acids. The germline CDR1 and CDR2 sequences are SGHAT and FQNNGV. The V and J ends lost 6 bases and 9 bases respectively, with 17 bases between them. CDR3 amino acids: CASSSRVRGSYTF. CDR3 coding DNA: TGTGCCAGCAGTTCCCGGGTAAGGGGGAGCTACACCTTC.

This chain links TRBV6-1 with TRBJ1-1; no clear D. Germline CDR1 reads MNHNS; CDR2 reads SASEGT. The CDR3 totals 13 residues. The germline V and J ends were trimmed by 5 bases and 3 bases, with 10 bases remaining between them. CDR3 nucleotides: TGTGCCAGCAGTAATCATAGGGACACTGAAGCTTTCTTT. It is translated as CASSNHRDTEAFF.

The CDR3 DNA follows: TGTGCCCTGGACAAGGGACAGGGCGGTGGCTACACCTTC. Protein product: CALDKGQGGGYTF. V gene TRBV30 combines with J gene TRBJ1-2; TRBD1 aligns across 9 bases. Trimming took 8 bases from V and 7 from J; bases not matched to a gene: 11. Germline CDR1 GTSNPN, CDR2 SVGIG (reference sequence). The CDR3 extends over 13 amino acids.

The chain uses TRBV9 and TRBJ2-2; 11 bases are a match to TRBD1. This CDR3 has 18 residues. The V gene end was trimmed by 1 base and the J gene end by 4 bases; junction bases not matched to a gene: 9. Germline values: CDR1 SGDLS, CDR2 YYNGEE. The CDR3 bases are TGTGCCAGCAGCGTAAAGTATGGACAGGGGGCAGGCACCGGGGAGCTGTTTTTT. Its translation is CASSVKYGQGAGTGELFF.

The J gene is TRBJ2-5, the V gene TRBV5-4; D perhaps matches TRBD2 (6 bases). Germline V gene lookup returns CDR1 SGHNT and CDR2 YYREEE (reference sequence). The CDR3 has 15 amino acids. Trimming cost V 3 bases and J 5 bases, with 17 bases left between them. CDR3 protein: CASSWAAGEVETQYF. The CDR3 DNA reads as TGTGCCAGCAGCTGGGCTGCCGGGGAGGTGGAGACCCAGTACTTC.

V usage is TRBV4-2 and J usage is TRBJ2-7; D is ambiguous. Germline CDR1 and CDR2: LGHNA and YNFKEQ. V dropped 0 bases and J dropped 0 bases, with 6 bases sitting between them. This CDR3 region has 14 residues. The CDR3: CASSQDRSSYEQYF. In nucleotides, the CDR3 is TGTGCCAGCAGCCAAGACAGGAGCTCCTACGAGCAGTACTTC.

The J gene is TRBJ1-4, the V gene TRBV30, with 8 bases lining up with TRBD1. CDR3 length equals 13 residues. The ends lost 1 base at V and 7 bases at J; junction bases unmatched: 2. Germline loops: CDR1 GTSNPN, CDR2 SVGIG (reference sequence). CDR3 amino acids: CAWSGRGPEKLFF. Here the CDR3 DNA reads TGTGCCTGGAGTGGCAGGGGGCCTGAAAAACTGTTTTTT.

The CDR3 DNA sequence: TGTGCCAGCAGTTTGGGACTAGCGGGGACCACAGATACGCAGTATTTT. Its protein product is CASSLGLAGTTDTQYF. This sequence joins TRBV6-6 and TRBJ2-3; 13 bases align to TRBD2. Germline CDR1 MNHNY, CDR2 SVGAGI (reference sequence). Germline trimming cut 4 bases from V and 2 bases from J; bases unmatched to any gene: 3. CDR3 length equals 16 residues.

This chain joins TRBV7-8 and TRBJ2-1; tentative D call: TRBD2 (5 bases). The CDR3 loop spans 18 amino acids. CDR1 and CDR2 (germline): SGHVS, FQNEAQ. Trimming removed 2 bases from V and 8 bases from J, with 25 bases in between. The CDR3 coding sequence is TGTGCCAGCAGCTTAAAAAGCAACGGGATCACCGGGAACGATGAGCAGTTCTTC. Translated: CASSLKSNGITGNDEQFF.

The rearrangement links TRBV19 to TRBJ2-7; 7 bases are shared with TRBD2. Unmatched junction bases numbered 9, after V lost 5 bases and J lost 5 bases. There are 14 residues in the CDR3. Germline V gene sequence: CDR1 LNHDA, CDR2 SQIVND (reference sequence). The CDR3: CASSSRGVVNEQYF. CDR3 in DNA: TGTGCCAGTAGTTCCCGGGGGGTGGTCAACGAGCAGTACTTC.

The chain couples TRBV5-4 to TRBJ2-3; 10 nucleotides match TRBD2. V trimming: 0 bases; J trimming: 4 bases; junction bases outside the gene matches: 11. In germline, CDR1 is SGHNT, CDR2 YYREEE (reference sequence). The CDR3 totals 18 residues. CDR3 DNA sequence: TGTGCCAGCAGCTTGGGGGGTAGCGGGAGGATCTCCCCAGATACGCAGTATTTT. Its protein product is CASSLGGSGRISPDTQYF.

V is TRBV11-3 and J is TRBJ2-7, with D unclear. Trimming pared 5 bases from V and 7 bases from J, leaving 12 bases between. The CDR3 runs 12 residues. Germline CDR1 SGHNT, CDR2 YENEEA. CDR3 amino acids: CASSPLNDEQYF. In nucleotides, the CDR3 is TGTGCCAGCAGCCCATTGAACGATGAGCAGTACTTC.

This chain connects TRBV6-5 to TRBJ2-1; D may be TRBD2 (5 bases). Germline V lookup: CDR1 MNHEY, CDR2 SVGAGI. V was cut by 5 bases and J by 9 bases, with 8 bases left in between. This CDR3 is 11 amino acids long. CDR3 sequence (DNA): TGTGCCAGCAGTCCGGGAAGTGAGCAGTTCTTC. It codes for CASSPGSEQFF.